This is a list of T cell receptor beta chains from one sample in a study of liver allograft versus peripheral blood T cells. MiXCR was run by TCRdb on the reads, yielding one entry per CDR3 protein. This sample has about 8,600 distinct CDR3 sequences, with 15% to 20% found just once. Receptor source: a human patient who had a liver transplant. Some T cells may originate from the graft donor. Each CDR3 is given with its conserved first and last residue. A D gene is named only where the DNA matches it firmly. Rows may omit the clone size; those that give it use once, few, many or a size class.

j_call: TRBJ1-5; v_call: TRBV12-5; d_call: NA; clone_size: many; cdr3_aa: CASGLEIRGQPQHF; cdr3_nt: TGTGCTAGTGGTTTGGAGATCCGGGGACAGCCCCAGCATTTT
j_call: TRBJ2-7; v_call: TRBV6-6; d_call: NA; clone_size: few; cdr3_aa: CASRPGDNSYEQYF; cdr3_nt: TGTGCCAGCAGGCCGGGGGACAACTCCTACGAGCAGTACTTC
j_call: TRBJ1-1; v_call: TRBV11-2; d_call: NA; clone_size: NA; cdr3_aa: CASSSNLGHPRFFF; cdr3_nt: TGTGCCAGCAGCTCCAACCTAGGACATCCTAGGTTCTTTTTT
j_call: TRBJ1-1; v_call: TRBV10-3; d_call: NA; clone_size: many; cdr3_aa: CAISGGMGRGNTEAFF; cdr3_nt: TGTGCCATCAGTGGAGGAATGGGCAGGGGGAACACTGAAGCTTTCTTT
j_call: TRBJ1-2; v_call: TRBV20-1; d_call: NA; clone_size: NA; cdr3_aa: CSARTANYGYTF; cdr3_nt: TGCAGTGCTAGGACAGCGAACTATGGCTACACCTTC
j_call: TRBJ2-7; v_call: TRBV6-1; d_call: TRBD1; clone_size: many; cdr3_aa: CASLPWGQGIYEQYF; cdr3_nt: TGTGCCAGCCTACCGTGGGGACAGGGGATATACGAGCAGTACTTC
j_call: TRBJ1-1; v_call: TRBV9; d_call: TRBD1; clone_size: NA; cdr3_aa: CASSAEGRTGDEAFF; cdr3_nt: TGTGCCAGCAGCGCCGAGGGGCGGACAGGGGATGAAGCTTTCTTT
j_call: TRBJ2-7; v_call: TRBV6-1; d_call: NA; clone_size: NA; cdr3_aa: CASSEAALSLYEQYF; cdr3_nt: TGTGCCAGCAGTGAAGCGGCCCTATCCTTATACGAGCAGTACTTC
j_call: TRBJ1-2; v_call: TRBV29-1; d_call: TRBD1; clone_size: medium-sized; cdr3_aa: CSGGGQRYGYTF; cdr3_nt: TGCAGCGGGGGGGGACAGCGTTATGGCTACACCTTC
j_call: TRBJ1-2; v_call: TRBV29-1; d_call: NA; clone_size: large; cdr3_aa: CSVVSPLGYGYTF; cdr3_nt: TGCAGCGTTGTATCACCACTAGGCTATGGCTACACCTTC
j_call: TRBJ1-2; v_call: TRBV6-5; d_call: NA; clone_size: medium-sized; cdr3_aa: CASSPRDPRDYGYTF; cdr3_nt: TGTGCCAGCAGTCCGAGGGACCCTAGGGACTATGGCTACACCTTC
j_call: TRBJ1-6; v_call: TRBV18; d_call: TRBD1; clone_size: many; cdr3_aa: CASSPGQGASLHF; cdr3_nt: TGTGCCAGCTCACCGGGACAGGGGGCGTCCCTCCACTTT
j_call: TRBJ1-6; v_call: TRBV14; d_call: TRBD1; clone_size: many; cdr3_aa: CASSPLWGQSNSPLHF; cdr3_nt: TGTGCCAGCAGCCCACTGTGGGGACAGAGTAATTCACCCCTCCACTTT
j_call: TRBJ2-7; v_call: TRBV6-5; d_call: NA; clone_size: medium-sized; cdr3_aa: CATSTTSYEQYF; cdr3_nt: TGTGCCACTTCGACGACTAGCTACGAGCAGTACTTC
j_call: TRBJ2-6; v_call: TRBV3-1; d_call: TRBD1; clone_size: NA; cdr3_aa: CASSHSGQGGANVLTF; cdr3_nt: TGTGCCAGCAGCCATAGCGGACAGGGGGGAGCCAACGTCCTGACTTTC
j_call: TRBJ1-1; v_call: TRBV20-1; d_call: NA; clone_size: few; cdr3_aa: CSAEIVTEAFF; cdr3_nt: TGCAGTGCGGAGATCGTCACTGAAGCTTTCTTT
j_call: TRBJ2-1; v_call: TRBV18; d_call: TRBD2; clone_size: few; cdr3_aa: CASSPLAGGYNEQFF; cdr3_nt: TGTGCCAGCTCACCTCTAGCGGGGGGGTACAATGAGCAGTTCTTC
j_call: TRBJ1-6; v_call: TRBV6-2/TRBV6-3; d_call: TRBD1; clone_size: medium-sized; cdr3_aa: CASGYPTGAVSYNSPLHF; cdr3_nt: TGTGCCAGCGGCTATCCGACAGGGGCTGTCTCCTATAATTCACCCCTCCACTTT
j_call: TRBJ1-3; v_call: TRBV15; d_call: NA; clone_size: many; cdr3_aa: CATSKSSRADTIYF; cdr3_nt: TGTGCCACCAGCAAAAGTAGTAGGGCGGACACCATATATTTT
j_call: TRBJ1-5; v_call: TRBV18; d_call: NA; clone_size: medium-sized; cdr3_aa: CASSPGDGNQPQHF; cdr3_nt: TGTGCCAGCTCCCCGGGTGATGGTAATCAGCCCCAGCATTTT
j_call: TRBJ1-1; v_call: TRBV30; d_call: NA; clone_size: few; cdr3_aa: CAWSVNTGTEAFF; cdr3_nt: TGTGCCTGGAGTGTTAACACGGGGACTGAAGCTTTCTTT
j_call: TRBJ1-1; v_call: TRBV12-3/TRBV12-4; d_call: NA; clone_size: few; cdr3_aa: CASSTDVNTEAFF; cdr3_nt: TGTGCCAGCAGTACCGACGTGAACACTGAAGCTTTCTTT
j_call: TRBJ2-1; v_call: TRBV20-1; d_call: TRBD1; clone_size: few; cdr3_aa: CSASNRGNEQFF; cdr3_nt: TGCAGTGCATCCAACAGGGGCAATGAGCAGTTCTTC
j_call: TRBJ1-6; v_call: TRBV5-4; d_call: NA; clone_size: many; cdr3_aa: CASSLDEANSPLHF; cdr3_nt: TGTGCCAGCAGCTTGGACGAAGCTAATTCACCCCTCCACTTT
j_call: TRBJ2-1; v_call: TRBV5-4; d_call: TRBD2; clone_size: NA; cdr3_aa: CASSLGLAGRNEQFF; cdr3_nt: TGTGCCAGCAGCTTGGGACTAGCGGGGAGGAATGAGCAGTTCTTC
j_call: TRBJ1-1; v_call: TRBV19; d_call: NA; clone_size: medium-sized; cdr3_aa: CASSASGRPNTEAFF; cdr3_nt: TGTGCCAGTAGTGCCTCGGGACGGCCGAACACTGAAGCTTTCTTT
j_call: TRBJ1-1; v_call: TRBV19; d_call: TRBD1; clone_size: NA; cdr3_aa: CASRTPGQGAEAFF; cdr3_nt: TGTGCCAGTAGAACCCCGGGACAGGGCGCTGAAGCTTTCTTT
j_call: TRBJ2-3; v_call: TRBV5-1; d_call: TRBD2; clone_size: few; cdr3_aa: CASSFSSRTSGGPDTQYF; cdr3_nt: TGCGCCAGCAGCTTCTCAAGCCGGACTAGCGGGGGGCCGGATACGCAGTATTTT
j_call: TRBJ2-5; v_call: TRBV19; d_call: NA; clone_size: few; cdr3_aa: CASRAAVQETQYF; cdr3_nt: TGTGCCAGTAGGGCGGCGGTCCAAGAGACCCAGTACTTC
j_call: TRBJ2-3; v_call: TRBV28; d_call: NA; clone_size: NA; cdr3_aa: CATQGVPSSTDTQYF; cdr3_nt: TGTGCCACCCAAGGGGTCCCCTCTAGCACAGATACGCAGTATTTT
j_call: TRBJ1-3; v_call: TRBV12-3/TRBV12-4; d_call: TRBD1; clone_size: few; cdr3_aa: CASSLQGAAGNTIYF; cdr3_nt: TGTGCCAGCAGCTTACAGGGGGCGGCTGGAAACACCATATATTTT
j_call: TRBJ1-1; v_call: TRBV12-3/TRBV12-4; d_call: NA; clone_size: many; cdr3_aa: CASSQAREAFF; cdr3_nt: TGTGCCAGCAGTCAAGCCCGAGAAGCTTTCTTT
j_call: TRBJ2-7; v_call: TRBV7-2; d_call: TRBD1; clone_size: many; cdr3_aa: CASSSPTGITYEQYF; cdr3_nt: TGTGCCAGCAGCTCCCCGACAGGGATCACCTACGAGCAGTACTTC
j_call: TRBJ1-5; v_call: TRBV19; d_call: NA; clone_size: medium-sized; cdr3_aa: CASSIPNGQPQHF; cdr3_nt: TGTGCCAGTAGTATACCTAACGGGCAGCCCCAGCATTTT
j_call: TRBJ2-7; v_call: TRBV5-4; d_call: NA; clone_size: few; cdr3_aa: CASSLEDYEQYF; cdr3_nt: TGTGCCAGCAGCTTGGAAGACTACGAGCAGTACTTC
j_call: TRBJ1-2; v_call: TRBV6-1; d_call: NA; clone_size: medium-sized; cdr3_aa: CASRRDGSYGYTF; cdr3_nt: TGTGCCAGCAGGAGGGACGGGTCCTATGGCTACACCTTC
j_call: TRBJ1-2; v_call: TRBV7-2; d_call: NA; clone_size: medium-sized; cdr3_aa: CASSLGRDGSYGYTF; cdr3_nt: TGTGCCAGCAGCTTAGGCAGGGACGGATCCTATGGCTACACCTTC
j_call: TRBJ1-4; v_call: TRBV29-1; d_call: TRBD1; clone_size: once; cdr3_aa: CSAEQGAASEKLFF; cdr3_nt: TGCAGCGCCGAACAGGGGGCGGCGAGTGAAAAACTGTTTTTT
j_call: TRBJ1-2; v_call: TRBV19; d_call: NA; clone_size: medium-sized; cdr3_aa: CASSIGGAYGYTF; cdr3_nt: TGTGCCAGTAGTATTGGGGGCGCTTATGGCTACACCTTC
j_call: TRBJ1-2; v_call: TRBV7-9; d_call: NA; clone_size: NA; cdr3_aa: CASSDTLYGYTF; cdr3_nt: TGTGCCAGCAGTGACACCTTATATGGCTACACCTTC